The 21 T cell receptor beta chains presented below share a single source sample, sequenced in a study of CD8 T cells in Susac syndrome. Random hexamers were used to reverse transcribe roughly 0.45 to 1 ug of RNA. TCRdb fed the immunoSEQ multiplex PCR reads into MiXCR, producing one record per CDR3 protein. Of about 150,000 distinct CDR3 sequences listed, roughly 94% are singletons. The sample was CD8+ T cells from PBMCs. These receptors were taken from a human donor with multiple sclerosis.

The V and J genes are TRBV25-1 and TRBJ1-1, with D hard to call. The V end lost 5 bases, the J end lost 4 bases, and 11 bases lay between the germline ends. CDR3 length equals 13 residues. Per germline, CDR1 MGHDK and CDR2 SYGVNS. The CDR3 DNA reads TGTGCCAGCAGTAGGACTGTGGGCACTGAAGCTTTCTTT. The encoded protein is CASSRTVGTEAFF.

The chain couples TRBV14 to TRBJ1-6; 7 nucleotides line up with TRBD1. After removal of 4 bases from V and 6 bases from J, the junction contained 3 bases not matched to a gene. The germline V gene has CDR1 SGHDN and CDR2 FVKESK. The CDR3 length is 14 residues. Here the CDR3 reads CASSLGQVNSPLHF. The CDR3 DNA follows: TGTGCCAGCAGCCTAGGACAGGTTAATTCACCCCTCCACTTT.

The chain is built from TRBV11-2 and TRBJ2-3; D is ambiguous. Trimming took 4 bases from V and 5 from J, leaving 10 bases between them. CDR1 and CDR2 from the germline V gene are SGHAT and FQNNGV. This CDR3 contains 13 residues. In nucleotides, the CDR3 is TGTGCCAGCAGCTCACATTACAGAGATACGCAGTATTTT. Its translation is CASSSHYRDTQYF.

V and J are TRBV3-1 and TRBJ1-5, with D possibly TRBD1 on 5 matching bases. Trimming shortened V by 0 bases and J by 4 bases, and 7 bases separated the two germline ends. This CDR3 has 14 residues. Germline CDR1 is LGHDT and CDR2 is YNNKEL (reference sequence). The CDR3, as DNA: TGTGCCAGCAGCCAAGAAGGGGATAATCAGCCCCAGCATTTT. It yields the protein CASSQEGDNQPQHF.

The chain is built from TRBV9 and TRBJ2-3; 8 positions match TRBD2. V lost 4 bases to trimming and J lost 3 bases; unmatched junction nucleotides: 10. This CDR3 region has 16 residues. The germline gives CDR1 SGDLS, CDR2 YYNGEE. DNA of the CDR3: TGTGCCAGCAGCCCCTTAAGCGGGGGACCAACAGATACGCAGTATTTT. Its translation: CASSPLSGGPTDTQYF.

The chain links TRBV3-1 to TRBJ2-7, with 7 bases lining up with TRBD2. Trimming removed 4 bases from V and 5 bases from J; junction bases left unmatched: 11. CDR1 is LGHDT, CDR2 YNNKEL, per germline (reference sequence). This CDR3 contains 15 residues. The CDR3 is CASSPYTGGINEQYF. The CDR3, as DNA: TGTGCCAGCAGCCCCTACACGGGGGGAATTAACGAGCAGTACTTC.

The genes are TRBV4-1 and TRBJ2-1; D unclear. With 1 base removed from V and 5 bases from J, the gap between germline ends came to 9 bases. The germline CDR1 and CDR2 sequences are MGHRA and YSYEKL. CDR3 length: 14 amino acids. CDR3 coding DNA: TGCGCCAGCAGCCAAGTTGGCAGCCACAATGAGCAGTTCTTC. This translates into CASSQVGSHNEQFF.

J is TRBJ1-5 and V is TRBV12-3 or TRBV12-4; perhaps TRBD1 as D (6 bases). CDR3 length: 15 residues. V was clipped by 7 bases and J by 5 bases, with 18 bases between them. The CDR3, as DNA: TGTGCCAGCACTCGAAGGGGGGGAACCGATCAGCCCCAGCATTTT. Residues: CASTRRGGTDQPQHF.

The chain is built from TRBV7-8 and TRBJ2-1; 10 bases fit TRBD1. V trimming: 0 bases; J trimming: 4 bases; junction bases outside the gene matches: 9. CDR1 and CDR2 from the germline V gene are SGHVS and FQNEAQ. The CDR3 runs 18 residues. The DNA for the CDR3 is TGTGCCAGCAGCTTAGCGCTGGGACAGGGGCCCCCTTACAATGAGCAGTTCTTC. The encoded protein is CASSLALGQGPPYNEQFF. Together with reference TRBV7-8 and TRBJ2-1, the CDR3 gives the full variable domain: GAGVSQSPRYKVAKRGQDVALRCDPISGHVSLFWYQQALGQGPEFLTYFQNEAQLDKSGLPSDRFFAERPEGSVSTLKIQRTQQEDSAVYLCASSLALGQGPPYNEQFFGPGTRLTVL.

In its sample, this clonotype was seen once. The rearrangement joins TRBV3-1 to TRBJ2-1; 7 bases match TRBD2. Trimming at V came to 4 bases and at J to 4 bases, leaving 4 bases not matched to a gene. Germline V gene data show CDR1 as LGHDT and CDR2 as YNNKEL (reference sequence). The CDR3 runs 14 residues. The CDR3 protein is CASSRLAVYNEQFF. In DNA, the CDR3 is TGTGCCAGCAGCCGACTAGCAGTATACAATGAGCAGTTCTTC.

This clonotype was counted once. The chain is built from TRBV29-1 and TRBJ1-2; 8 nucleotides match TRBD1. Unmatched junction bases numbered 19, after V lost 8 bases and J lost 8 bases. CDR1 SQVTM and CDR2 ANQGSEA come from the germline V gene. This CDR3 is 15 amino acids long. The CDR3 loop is CSFYGLTRTGYGYTF. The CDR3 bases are TGCAGCTTCTATGGGCTGACGAGGACAGGGTACGGCTACACCTTC.

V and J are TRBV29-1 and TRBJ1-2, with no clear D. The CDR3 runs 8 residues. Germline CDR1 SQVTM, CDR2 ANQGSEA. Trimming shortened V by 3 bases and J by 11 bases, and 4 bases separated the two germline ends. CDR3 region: CSVEGYTF. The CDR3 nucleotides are TGCAGCGTTGAGGGATACACCTTC.

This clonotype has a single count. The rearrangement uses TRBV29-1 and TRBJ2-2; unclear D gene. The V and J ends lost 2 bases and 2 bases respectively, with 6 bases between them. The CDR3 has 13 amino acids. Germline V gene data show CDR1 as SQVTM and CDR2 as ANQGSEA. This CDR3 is CSVETVNTGELFF. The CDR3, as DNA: TGCAGCGTTGAAACGGTTAACACCGGGGAGCTGTTTTTT.

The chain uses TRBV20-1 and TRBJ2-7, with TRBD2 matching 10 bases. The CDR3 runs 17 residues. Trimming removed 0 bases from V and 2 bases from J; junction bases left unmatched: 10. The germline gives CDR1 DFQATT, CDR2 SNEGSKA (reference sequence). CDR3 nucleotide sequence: TGCAGTGCTAGAGATCTTTTCGGACTAGCGGCCACCTACGAGCAGTACTTC. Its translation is CSARDLFGLAATYEQYF.

CDR3 DNA sequence: TGTGCCAGCAGCTTAGGGGGTAGTGAGGGAAGGGATGGCTACACCTTC. Protein: CASSLGGSEGRDGYTF. The rearrangement links TRBV7-2 to TRBJ1-2; no clear D. Germline-derived CDR1 and CDR2 are SGHTA and FQGNSA. The V end lost 1 base, the J end lost 6 bases, and 18 bases lay between the germline ends. The CDR3 has 16 amino acids.

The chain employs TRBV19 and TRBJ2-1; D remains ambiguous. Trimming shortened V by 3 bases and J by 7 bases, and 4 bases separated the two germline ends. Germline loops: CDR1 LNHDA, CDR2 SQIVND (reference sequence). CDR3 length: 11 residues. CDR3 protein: CASSMRNEQFF. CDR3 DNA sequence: TGTGCCAGTAGTATGCGGAATGAGCAGTTCTTC.

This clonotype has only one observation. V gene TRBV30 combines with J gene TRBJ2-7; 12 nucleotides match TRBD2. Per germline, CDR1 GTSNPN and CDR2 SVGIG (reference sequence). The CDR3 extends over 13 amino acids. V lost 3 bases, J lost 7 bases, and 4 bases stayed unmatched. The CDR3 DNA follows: TGTGCCTGGAGACTGACTAGCGGGGGAGAGCAGTACTTC. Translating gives CAWRLTSGGEQYF.

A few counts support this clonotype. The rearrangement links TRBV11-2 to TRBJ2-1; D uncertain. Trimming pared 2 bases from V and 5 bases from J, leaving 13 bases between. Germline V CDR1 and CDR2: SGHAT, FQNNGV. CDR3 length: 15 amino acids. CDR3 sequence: CASSLTSRSDNEQFF. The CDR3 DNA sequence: TGTGCCAGCAGCTTAACCTCCAGGTCCGACAATGAGCAGTTCTTC. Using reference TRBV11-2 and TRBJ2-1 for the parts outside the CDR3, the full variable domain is EAGVAQSPRYKIIEKRQSVAFWCNPISGHATLYWYQQILGQGPKLLIQFQNNGVVDDSQLPKDRFSAERLKGVDSTLKIQPAKLEDSAVYLCASSLTSRSDNEQFFGPGTRLTVL.

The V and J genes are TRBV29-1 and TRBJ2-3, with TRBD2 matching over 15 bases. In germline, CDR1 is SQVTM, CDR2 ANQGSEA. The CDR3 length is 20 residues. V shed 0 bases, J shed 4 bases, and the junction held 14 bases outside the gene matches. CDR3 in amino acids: CSVEDTTGTSGGLTSDTQYF. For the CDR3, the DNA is TGCAGCGTTGAAGATACTACAGGGACTAGCGGGGGGCTTACGTCAGATACGCAGTATTTT.

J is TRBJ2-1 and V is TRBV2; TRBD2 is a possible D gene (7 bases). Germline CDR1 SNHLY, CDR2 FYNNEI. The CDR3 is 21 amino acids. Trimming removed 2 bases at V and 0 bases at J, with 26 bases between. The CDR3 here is CASSEPRPEGGAPSSYNEQFF. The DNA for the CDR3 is TGTGCCAGCAGTGAACCCCGGCCGGAGGGGGGGGCCCCGAGCTCCTACAATGAGCAGTTCTTC.

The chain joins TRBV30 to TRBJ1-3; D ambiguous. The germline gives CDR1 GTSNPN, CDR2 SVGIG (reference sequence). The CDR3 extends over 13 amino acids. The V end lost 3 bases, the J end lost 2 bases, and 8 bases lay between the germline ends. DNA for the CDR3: TGTGCCTGGAGCAGATTAGCTGGAAACACCATATATTTT. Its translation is CAWSRLAGNTIYF.